This T cell receptor (beta chain) was sequenced in a study of blood T cell repertoires in COVID-19. Across the study: The study drew acute and convalescent COVID-19 samples from the United States, Italy and Spain. In each case, the material was cDNA or gDNA derived from T cells, B-cell-depleted T cells, or PBMCs.

Followed longitudinally, the Seattle patients had been enrolled during active infection. Trimming took 2 bases from V and 6 from J; bases not matched to a gene: 6. Germline V gives CDR1 MNHEY, CDR2 SMNVEV (reference sequence). The length of the CDR3 is 15 residues. As handled by the study authors: Amplification from reference gene primers served as the basis for estimated nucleated cell counts. Clones were sequenced by immunoSEQ multiplex PCR, and TCRdb holds only the in-frame ones, with some missing. The DNA gave D and trimming, while V, J and clone size come from that table. This sample has 150,000 or so clones, with around 91% found just once.

Source material: peripheral blood. The receptor was derived from a young man with COVID-19, enrolled during active disease. The rearrangement joins TRBV27 to TRBJ2-1; 8 bases are a match to TRBD2. CDR3 nucleotides: TGTGCCAGCAGTTTAACCGGGAGGGCTGTCAATGAGCAGTTCTTC. It translates to CASSLTGRAVNEQFF.